The 3 T cell receptor beta chains below come from one sample, sequenced in a study of OX40 agonist ivuxolimab in advanced cancers. Repertoires were generated with immunoSEQ multiplex PCR, while TCRdb's copy carries only in-frame clones and drops some. The sample consists of over 55,000 clones, approximately 78% of them appearing once. The material was CD4+ or CD8+ T cells sorted from blood, obtained in a trial of the OX40 agonist ivuxolimab. The receptors were gathered from an adult with an advanced solid tumor such as melanoma, head and neck, liver or kidney cancer.

This clone was counted only a few times. The rearrangement joins TRBV7-9 to TRBJ2-1; 13 bases agree with TRBD2. The CDR3 length is 17 residues. V shed 2 bases, J shed 3 bases, and the junction held 4 bases outside the gene matches. CDR1 and CDR2 from the germline V gene are SEHNR and FQNEAQ (reference sequence). CDR3 nucleotides: TGTGCCAGCAGCTTAACTAGCGGGGGGGTTCTCTACAATGAGCAGTTCTTC. It yields the protein CASSLTSGGVLYNEQFF.

This clone was seen only a few times. V gene TRBV2 combines with J gene TRBJ1-2; no clear D gene. V lost 6 bases, J lost 3 bases, and 8 bases lay in between. The CDR3 is 12 residues long. CDR1 and CDR2 (germline): SNHLY, FYNNEI. The CDR3 sequence: CASSTDYYGYTF. The CDR3 DNA reads TGTGCCAGCAGCACAGACTACTATGGCTACACCTTC.

The chain links TRBV6-1 to TRBJ2-7, with D tentatively TRBD1 (6 bases). Deletions cut 5 bases from V and 4 bases from J, with 9 bases between. The germline V gene encodes CDR1 MNHNS and CDR2 SASEGT. The CDR3 totals 12 residues. The CDR3 protein is CASSIQGYEQYF. CDR3 nucleotides: TGTGCCAGCAGTATACAGGGTTACGAGCAGTACTTC.